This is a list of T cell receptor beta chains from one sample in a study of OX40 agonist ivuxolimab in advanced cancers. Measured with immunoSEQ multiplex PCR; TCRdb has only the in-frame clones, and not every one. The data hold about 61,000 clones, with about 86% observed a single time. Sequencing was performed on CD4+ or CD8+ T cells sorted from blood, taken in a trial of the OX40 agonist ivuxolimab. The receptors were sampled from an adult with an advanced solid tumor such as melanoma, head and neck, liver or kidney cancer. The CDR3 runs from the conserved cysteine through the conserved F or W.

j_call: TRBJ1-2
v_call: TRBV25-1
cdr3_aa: CATREQGNYGYTF

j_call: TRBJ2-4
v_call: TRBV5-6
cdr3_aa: CASSLMIALAKNIQYF

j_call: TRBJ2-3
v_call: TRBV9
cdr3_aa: CASSARGDRSTDTQYF

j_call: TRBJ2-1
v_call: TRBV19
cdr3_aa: CASSSRAGLLYNEQFF

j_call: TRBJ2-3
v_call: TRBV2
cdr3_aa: CASDKPLGAPTQYF

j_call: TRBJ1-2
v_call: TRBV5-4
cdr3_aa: CASSPPRAGRDYTF

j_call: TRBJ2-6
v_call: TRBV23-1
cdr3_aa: CASSPRHPSGANVLTF

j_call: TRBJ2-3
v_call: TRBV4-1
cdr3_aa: CASSLRPGLASDTQYF

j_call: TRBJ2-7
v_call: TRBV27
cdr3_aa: CASSLRAGGYYEQYF

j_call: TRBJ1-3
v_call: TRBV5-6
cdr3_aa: CASSLAGASGNTIYF

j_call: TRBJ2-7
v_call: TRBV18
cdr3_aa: CASSPRNALGETLLEQYF

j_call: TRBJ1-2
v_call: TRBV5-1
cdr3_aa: CASSSRIPGQGTAGTF

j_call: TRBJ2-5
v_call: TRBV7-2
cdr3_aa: CASSFNAGKWTQYF

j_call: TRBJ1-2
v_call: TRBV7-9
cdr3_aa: CASSLGGQRKDGYTF

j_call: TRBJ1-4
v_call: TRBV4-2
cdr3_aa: CASSQWVPGFF

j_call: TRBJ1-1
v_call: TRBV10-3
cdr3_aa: CAISDRGQGATEAFF

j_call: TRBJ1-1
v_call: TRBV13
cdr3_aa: CASSLGQINAEAFF

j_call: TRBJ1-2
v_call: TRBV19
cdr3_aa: CASRRRLYGYTF

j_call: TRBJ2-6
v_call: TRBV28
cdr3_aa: CASSPRTGSGANVLTF

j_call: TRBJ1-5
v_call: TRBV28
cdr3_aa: CASSFGGSRQPQHF

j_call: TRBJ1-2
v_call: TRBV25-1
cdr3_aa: CASSESNYYGYTF

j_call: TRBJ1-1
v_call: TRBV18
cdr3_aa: CASSPRGGTTTTEAFF

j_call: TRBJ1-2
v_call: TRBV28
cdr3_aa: CASSFGRVIGYTF

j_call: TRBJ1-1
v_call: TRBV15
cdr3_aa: CATSPGMNTEAFF

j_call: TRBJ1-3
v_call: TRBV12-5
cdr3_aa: CASGGTVLSGNTIYF

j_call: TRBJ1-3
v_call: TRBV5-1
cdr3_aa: CASSSWDSYSGNTIYF

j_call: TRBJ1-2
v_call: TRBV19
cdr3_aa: CASSLRVTQGYYGYTF

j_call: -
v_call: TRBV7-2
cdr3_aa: CASSLGHRGYEQYF

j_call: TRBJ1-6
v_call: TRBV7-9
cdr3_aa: CASSFLTNSPLHF

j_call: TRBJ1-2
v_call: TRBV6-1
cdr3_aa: CASDEIQGPYYGYTF

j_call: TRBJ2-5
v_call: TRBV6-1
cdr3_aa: CASSEGVFETQYF

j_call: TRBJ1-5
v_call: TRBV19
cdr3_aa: CASSVPRDSPPQHF

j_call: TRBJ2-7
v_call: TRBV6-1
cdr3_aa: CASSSGQGYEQYF

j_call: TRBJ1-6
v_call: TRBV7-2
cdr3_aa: CASRRQGGNSPLHF

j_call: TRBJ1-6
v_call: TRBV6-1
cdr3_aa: CASSEPQGGNSPLHF

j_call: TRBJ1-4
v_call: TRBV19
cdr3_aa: CASRKYGTGGRTNEKLFF

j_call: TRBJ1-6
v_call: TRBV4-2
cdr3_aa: CASSQDPTGNNSPLHF

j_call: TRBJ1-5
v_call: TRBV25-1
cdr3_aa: CASSESRQAGEPQHF

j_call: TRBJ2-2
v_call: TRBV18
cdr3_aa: CASSPPRPRGTGELFF

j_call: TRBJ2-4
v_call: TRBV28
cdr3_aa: CASSSAGSLSIQYF

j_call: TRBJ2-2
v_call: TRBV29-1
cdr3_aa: CPGTPNTGELFF

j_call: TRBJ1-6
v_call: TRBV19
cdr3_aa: CASSIRGVSGPLHF

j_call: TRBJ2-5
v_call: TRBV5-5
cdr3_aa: CASSWGPGQETQYF

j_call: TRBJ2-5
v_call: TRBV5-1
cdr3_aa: CASSPMTGGGPGETQYF

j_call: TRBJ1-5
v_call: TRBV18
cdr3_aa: CASSPSQSQPQHF

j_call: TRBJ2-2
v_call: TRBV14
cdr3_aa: CASSQVAGMNTGELFF

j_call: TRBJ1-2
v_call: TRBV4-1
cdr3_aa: CASSQDGGVNYGYTF